Listed here is a single T cell receptor beta chain. The data were taken from a study of CD8 T cells in Susac syndrome. This CDR3 spans 16 amino acids. V was pared by 2 bases and J by 5 bases, with 9 bases of the junction left unmatched. The multiple sclerosis controls were treatment-naive patients with relapsing-remitting disease that was stable or active. Random hexamers were used to reverse transcribe an amount of about 0.45 to 1 ug RNA. An immunoSEQ multiplex PCR amplified TCR beta CDR3 over 54 Vbeta and 13 Jbeta. Each CDR3 protein is one row after TCRdb ran MiXCR on the immunoSEQ multiplex PCR reads. The sample consists of roughly 200,000 distinct CDR3 sequences, approximately 94% of them appearing once.

Sequencing input: CD4+ T cells from PBMCs. The receptor was isolated from a human donor with multiple sclerosis. The chain links TRBV23-1 to TRBJ1-1; TRBD1 agrees at 9 bases. TRBV23-1 is noted as an ORF with a role that remains uncertain. CDR3 in DNA: TGCGCCAGCAGTCAACTAACAGGGGGCGCATGGACTGAAGCTTTCTTT. This codes for CASSQLTGGAWTEAFF.